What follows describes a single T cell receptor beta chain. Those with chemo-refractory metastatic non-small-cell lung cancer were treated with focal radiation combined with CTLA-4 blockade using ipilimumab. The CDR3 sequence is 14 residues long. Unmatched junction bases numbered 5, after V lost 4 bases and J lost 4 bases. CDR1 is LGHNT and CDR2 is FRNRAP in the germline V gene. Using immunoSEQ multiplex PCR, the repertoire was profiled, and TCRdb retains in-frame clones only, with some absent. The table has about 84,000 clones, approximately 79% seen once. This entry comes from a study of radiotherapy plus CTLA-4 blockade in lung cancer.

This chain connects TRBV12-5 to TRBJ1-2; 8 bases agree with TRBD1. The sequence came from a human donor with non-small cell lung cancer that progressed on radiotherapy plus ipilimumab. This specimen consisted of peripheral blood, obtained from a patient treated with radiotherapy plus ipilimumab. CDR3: CASGSSGGSYGYTF. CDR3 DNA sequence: TGTGCTAGTGGTTCATCAGGGGGCAGCTATGGCTACACCTTC.